The 19 T cell receptor beta chains below come from one sample, sequenced in a study of shared clonotypes between healthy human individuals. The data were produced by immunoSEQ multiplex PCR, yet TCRdb's version contains in-frame clones alone and is incomplete. The sample lists roughly 660,000 clones, around 90% occurring once. The sequencing input was memory CD8+ T cells from PBMCs. The sample's subset: CD45RO+ cells pooled with CCR7-negative TemRA cells. The receptor source for this set is a man in his late teens or twenties in good health. Some clones in this sample may be carry-over from other donors' samples.

In DNA, the CDR3 is TGTGCCAGCAGTGAAGGTGGAGATCCCTCCTACGAGCAGTACTTC. Amino acids: CASSEGGDPSYEQYF. The rearrangement joins TRBV2 to TRBJ2-7; D is unresolved. V dropped 1 base and J dropped 0 bases, with 10 bases sitting between them. CDR1 and CDR2 (germline): SNHLY, FYNNEI. The CDR3 is made up of 15 amino acids.

This chain connects TRBV11-2 to TRBJ2-3; D uncertain. The CDR3 runs to 13 residues. Germline loops: CDR1 SGHAT, CDR2 FQNNGV. Trimming stripped 8 bases from V and 2 bases from J, with 11 bases between. CDR3 nucleotide sequence: TGTGCCAGCTGGTCCCAGAACACAGATACGCAGTATTTT. Translating it yields CASWSQNTDTQYF.

This sequence joins TRBV13 and TRBJ2-1, with D maybe TRBD2 (5 bases). With 2 bases removed from V and 5 bases from J, the gap between germline ends came to 7 bases. The CDR3 runs to 13 residues. CDR1 PRHDT and CDR2 FYEKMQ come from the germline V gene (reference sequence). The CDR3 region is CASSLWGDNEQFF. The CDR3, as DNA: TGTGCCAGCAGCTTATGGGGAGACAATGAGCAGTTCTTC.

In its sample, this clone was seen once. The sample contains more than one DNA sequence encoding this CDR3. V gene TRBV27 combines with J gene TRBJ1-1; D is unclear. CDR1 MNHEY and CDR2 SMNVEV come from the germline V gene (reference sequence). This CDR3 region has 13 residues. Deletions cut 2 bases from V and 4 bases from J, with 8 bases between. The CDR3 nucleotides read TGTGCCAGCAGTTTAAGAGTGGGCACTGAAGCTTTCTTT. Its translation: CASSLRVGTEAFF.

In regard to this clone: The sample holds other DNA sequences that translate to the same CDR3. The chain has TRBV27 and TRBJ2-7, with D perhaps TRBD1 or TRBD2 (6 bases each). This CDR3 spans 14 amino acids. Germline CDR1 is MNHEY and CDR2 is SMNVEV (reference sequence). With 2 bases removed from V and 0 bases from J, the gap between germline ends came to 8 bases. CDR3 bases: TGTGCCAGCAGTTTACGGGGGCTCTCCTACGAGCAGTACTTC. Translating gives CASSLRGLSYEQYF.

This sequence joins TRBV5-1 and TRBJ2-7; D could derive from TRBD1 or TRBD2 (5 bases each). V was clipped by 3 bases and J by 4 bases, with 11 bases between them. CDR3 length: 13 amino acids. Germline lookup yields CDR1 SGHRS and CDR2 YFSETQ. CDR3 DNA: TGCGCCAGCAGCTCGGGACGGAGTTACGAGCAGTACTTC. Protein: CASSSGRSYEQYF.

The CDR3 spells CASSSSPSGSYEQYF. The CDR3 DNA reads as TGTGCCAGCAGCTCATCTCCAAGCGGGAGCTACGAGCAGTACTTC. The rearrangement uses TRBV11-2 and TRBJ2-7, with 8 bases aligning to TRBD2. J lost 3 bases, V lost 4 bases, and 8 bases had no gene match. CDR1 and CDR2 from the germline V gene are SGHAT and FQNNGV. The CDR3 sequence is 15 residues long. Looking up the rest from reference TRBV11-2 and TRBJ2-7 gives the full variable domain: EAGVAQSPRYKIIEKRQSVAFWCNPISGHATLYWYQQILGQGPKLLIQFQNNGVVDDSQLPKDRFSAERLKGVDSTLKIQPAKLEDSAVYLCASSSSPSGSYEQYFGPGTRLTVT.

The chain combines TRBV7-8 with TRBJ1-4, with TRBD1 as a possible D gene (5 bases). The germline V and J ends were trimmed by 1 base and 11 bases, with 29 bases remaining between them. CDR1 and CDR2 (germline): SGHVS, FQNEAQ. CDR3 length equals 19 residues. The DNA for the CDR3 is TGTGCCAGCAGCTTAGGGCGCCCTACCCGGGACGACAACTATCTCAAACTGTTTTTT. Its translation: CASSLGRPTRDDNYLKLFF.

The chain carries TRBV28 and TRBJ2-1; TRBD2 is a possible D gene (6 bases). The CDR3 is 18 residues long. V lost 1 base, J lost 5 bases, and 21 bases lay in between. Per germline, CDR1 MDHEN and CDR2 SYDVKM. The CDR3 sequence is CASSLLEGRGVFNNEQFF. CDR3 sequence (DNA): TGTGCCAGCAGTTTATTGGAGGGCCGGGGTGTCTTTAACAATGAGCAGTTCTTC.

V is TRBV28 and J is TRBJ1-2, with a weak D call TRBD1 (5 bases). CDR1 is MDHEN, CDR2 SYDVKM, per germline. The CDR3 is 16 residues long. V was clipped by 5 bases and J by 6 bases, with 22 bases between them. The DNA for the CDR3 is TGTGCCAGCAGTCTCAGACAAACCGGGACGGCTAATGGCTACACCTTC. Protein product: CASSLRQTGTANGYTF.

The chain is built from TRBV29-1 and TRBJ2-3; maybe TRBD2 (6 bases). V was clipped by 0 bases and J by 2 bases, with 21 bases between them. CDR3 length: 18 amino acids. CDR1 SQVTM and CDR2 ANQGSEA come from the germline V gene. The CDR3 sequence is CSVEDWDSSEGITDTQYF. The CDR3 region has the DNA TGCAGCGTTGAAGATTGGGACTCTTCGGAAGGGATCACAGATACGCAGTATTTT.

The chain combines TRBV6-5 with TRBJ2-7, with D tentatively TRBD2 (6 bases). This CDR3 region has 13 residues. V lost 10 bases and J lost 0, with 13 bases in between. CDR1 is MNHEY, CDR2 SVGAGI, per germline. CDR3 sequence reads: CATKGRLSYEQYF. In DNA, the CDR3 is TGTGCCACGAAAGGGAGGCTCTCCTACGAGCAGTACTTC.

The chain recombines TRBV11-3 with TRBJ2-1, with D possibly being TRBD2 (5 bases). The V end lost 2 bases, the J end lost 5 bases, and 13 bases lay between the germline ends. The germline V gene has CDR1 SGHNT and CDR2 YENEEA. This CDR3 spans 15 amino acids. Here the CDR3 reads CASSLKFRGDNEQFF. CDR3 bases: TGTGCCAGCAGCTTAAAATTCCGGGGAGACAATGAGCAGTTCTTC.

In DNA form, the CDR3 reads TGTGCCAGCAGTCATCGGACCGACGCCTACGAGCAGTACTTC. Protein: CASSHRTDAYEQYF. This chain uses TRBV5-4 with TRBJ2-7; no reliable D call. This CDR3 contains 14 residues. V shed 5 bases and J shed 2 bases, with 14 bases lying between them. The V gene's germline CDR1 is SGHNT and CDR2 YYREEE (reference sequence).

Here the CDR3 reads CASSLGPGQPQHF. The DNA for the CDR3 is TGTGCCAGCAGCTTGGGTCCAGGACAGCCCCAGCATTTT. The chain combines TRBV7-3 with TRBJ1-5, with D unresolved. This CDR3 is 13 amino acids long. Trimming cost V 3 bases and J 7 bases, with 10 bases left between them. Germline-derived CDR1 and CDR2 are SGHTA and FQGTGA.

The chain employs TRBV19 and TRBJ2-2; the D gene could be TRBD1 or TRBD2 (6 bases each). This CDR3 has 16 residues. Germline CDR1 and CDR2: LNHDA and SQIVND (reference sequence). Trimming shortened V by 7 bases and J by 6 bases, and 21 bases separated the two germline ends. CDR3 in DNA: TGTGCCAGTACCGACTGGAGGGGGAGGCCACCCGGGGAGCTGTTTTTT. Residues: CASTDWRGRPPGELFF.

This chain connects TRBV28 to TRBJ1-3; D gene uncertain. CDR3 length equals 14 residues. Germline V gene sequence: CDR1 MDHEN, CDR2 SYDVKM. V was pared by 8 bases and J by 0 bases, with 11 bases between. The DNA of the CDR3 is TGTGCCAGCTTGGACCTTTACTCTGGAAACACCATATATTTT. It translates to CASLDLYSGNTIYF.

This rearrangement joins TRBV4-1 to TRBJ2-3, with D possibly being TRBD2 (5 bases). The V end lost 5 bases, the J end lost 1 base, and 16 bases lay between the germline ends. The germline CDR1 and CDR2 sequences are MGHRA and YSYEKL. There are 16 residues in the CDR3. Here the CDR3 DNA reads TGCGCCAGCAGCACTACCTGGCGGGCGGGCACAGATACGCAGTATTTT. Its translation is CASSTTWRAGTDTQYF.

The rearrangement joins TRBV7-3 to TRBJ2-1; 11 nucleotides match TRBD2. CDR3 length equals 18 residues. The V gene's germline CDR1 is SGHTA and CDR2 FQGTGA. V dropped 2 bases and J dropped 0; count of bases not matched to a gene: 6. DNA for the CDR3: TGTGCCAGCAGCTTAGGGGCTAGCGGGAGGAGCTCCTACAATGAGCAGTTCTTC. It is translated as CASSLGASGRSSYNEQFF.